Following are 18 T cell receptor beta chains from one sample sequenced in a study of cytomegalovirus exposure and HLA in healthy donors. Researchers ran the PCR with 60 Vbeta and 13 Jbeta primers. Clones were read by immunoSEQ multiplex PCR, and TCRdb kept only the in-frame ones, dropping some. The table has about 210,000 clones, about four fifths seen once. The sample comprised PBMCs. The receptors here all came from a man between 40 and 49 years old in good health and CMV-seropositive.

The chain has TRBV4-1 and TRBJ2-6; 9 bases agree with TRBD1. The CDR3 is 16 residues long. CDR1 MGHRA and CDR2 YSYEKL come from the germline V gene. V lost 4 bases to trimming and J lost 6 bases; unmatched junction nucleotides: 7. The CDR3 here is CASSLRDRETANVLTF. CDR3 DNA: TGCGCCAGCAGCCTCCGGGACAGGGAAACGGCCAACGTCCTGACTTTC.

The chain links TRBV6-5 to TRBJ1-4; 7 nucleotides match TRBD1. Germline CDR1 MNHEY, CDR2 SVGAGI. CDR3 length: 16 amino acids. The trim removed 2 bases at V and 8 bases at J, leaving 11 bases unmatched. Here the CDR3 reads CASSYGGVSGGEKLFF. The CDR3 nucleotides read TGTGCCAGCAGTTACGGAGGGGTGTCAGGGGGGGAAAAACTGTTTTTT.

The genes are TRBV11-3 and TRBJ1-4, with 10 positions matching TRBD1. The ends lost 5 bases at V and 6 bases at J; junction bases unmatched: 6. The CDR3 runs to 15 residues. Germline CDR1 SGHNT, CDR2 YENEEA. The CDR3 loop is CASSKGTGEDEKLFF. The DNA of the CDR3 is TGTGCCAGCAGCAAAGGGACAGGGGAGGATGAAAAACTGTTTTTT.

The chain carries TRBV30 and TRBJ1-1, with TRBD1 as a possible D gene (6 bases). Germline V gene data show CDR1 as GTSNPN and CDR2 as SVGIG (reference sequence). V lost 0 bases to trimming and J lost 1 base, with 6 bases between them. The CDR3 covers 13 residues. The CDR3, as DNA: TGTGCCTGGAGTGTACAGGGGAACACTGAAGCTTTCTTT. Protein product: CAWSVQGNTEAFF.

The chain joins TRBV5-1 to TRBJ1-1; no reliable D call. Trimming removed 2 bases from V and 1 base from J, with 6 bases in between. The germline V gene has CDR1 SGHRS and CDR2 YFSETQ. This CDR3 is 13 amino acids long. The CDR3 region is CASSFEGNTEAFF. CDR3 DNA: TGCGCCAGCAGCTTTGAGGGGAACACTGAAGCTTTCTTT.

The V and J genes are TRBV14 and TRBJ1-1, with a tentative D call TRBD1 (5 bases). This CDR3 has 13 residues. V was trimmed by 5 bases and J by 2 bases, leaving 9 bases between them. CDR1 is SGHDN and CDR2 is FVKESK in the germline V gene. CDR3 region: CASSLQGNTEAFF. In nucleotides, the CDR3 is TGTGCCAGCAGCTTGCAGGGAAACACTGAAGCTTTCTTT.

Of note for this clone: The sample carries other DNA sequences with the same CDR3. V is TRBV10-3 and J is TRBJ1-5, with D unclear. The CDR3 contains 14 residues. Germline V gene data show CDR1 as ENHRY and CDR2 as SYGVKD. The V end was cut by 0 bases, the J end by 2 bases, with 5 bases between. The CDR3 coding sequence is TGTGCCATCAGTGAGTCGGGAGGCAATCAGCCCCAGCATTTT. Translated, it gives CAISESGGNQPQHF.

The V call is TRBV13, the J call TRBJ2-7, with 7 bases identical to TRBD2. The CDR3 covers 14 residues. The junction had 5 bases not matched to a gene; V was cut back by 4 bases and J by 2 bases. Germline values: CDR1 PRHDT, CDR2 FYEKMQ (reference sequence). The chain's CDR3 is CASSSRLAAYEQYV. CDR3 DNA sequence: TGTGCCAGCAGCTCCCGGCTAGCGGCCTACGAGCAGTACGTC.

Here the CDR3 DNA reads TGTGCCAGCAGCGAAGAGGCTAGCGGGAGGGCCTACACCGGGGAGCTGTTTTTT. It yields the protein CASSEEASGRAYTGELFF. This chain joins TRBV13 and TRBJ2-2; 12 bases match TRBD2. The CDR3 runs to 18 residues. J gave up 3 bases and V 5 bases, and 10 bases lay outside the gene matches. Germline V gene lookup returns CDR1 PRHDT and CDR2 FYEKMQ (reference sequence). The variable domain in full, with the rest retrieved from reference TRBV13 and TRBJ2-2, is AAGVIQSPRHLIKEKRETATLKCYPIPRHDTVYWYQQGPGQDPQFLISFYEKMQSDKGSIPDRFSAQQFSDYHSELNMSSLELGDSALYFCASSEEASGRAYTGELFFGEGSRLTVL.

The V call is TRBV25-1, the J call TRBJ2-7, with D possibly TRBD2 on 6 matching bases. This CDR3 region has 16 residues. CDR1 and CDR2 from the germline V gene are MGHDK and SYGVNS. Trimming stripped 3 bases from V and 2 bases from J, with 17 bases between. Here the CDR3 reads CASSDPHGRGTYEQYF. In DNA form, the CDR3 reads TGTGCCAGCAGTGACCCCCACGGGCGGGGAACCTACGAGCAGTACTTC.

This chain connects TRBV27 to TRBJ2-1; D not resolved. V lost 2 bases and J lost 4, with 6 bases in between. This CDR3 has 13 residues. Germline V gene data show CDR1 as MNHEY and CDR2 as SMNVEV (reference sequence). In DNA, the CDR3 is TGTGCCAGCAGTTTAATCTTTTACAATGAGCAGTTCTTC. It translates to CASSLIFYNEQFF.

V gene TRBV28 combines with J gene TRBJ2-7, with D possibly being TRBD2 (6 bases). CDR1 is MDHEN and CDR2 is SYDVKM in the germline V gene. This CDR3 comprises 16 residues. Trimming took off 5 bases at V and 5 bases at J, with 22 bases between the two ends. CDR3: CASSPHLLGGGDEQYV. CDR3 DNA sequence: TGTGCCAGCAGTCCGCATCTCCTTGGAGGAGGGGACGAGCAGTACGTC.

This clone was seen a few times. The V gene is TRBV6-6, the J gene TRBJ2-7; 9 bases fit TRBD1. Trimming at V came to 4 bases and at J to 2 bases, leaving 6 bases not matched to a gene. CDR3 length equals 15 residues. Germline values: CDR1 MNHNY, CDR2 SVGAGI (reference sequence). The CDR3 DNA is TGTGCCAGCAGTTCCCCCGGGACAGGGACCTACGAGCAGTACTTC. This translates into CASSSPGTGTYEQYF.

This clone was detected only a few times. The chain has TRBV4-2 and TRBJ1-2; D gene uncertain. Trimming removed 1 base at V and 3 bases at J, with 15 bases between. The CDR3 length is 16 residues. Germline V gives CDR1 LGHNA, CDR2 YNFKEQ. The DNA of the CDR3 is TGTGCCAGCAGCCAAGGCGAGGGCGGAATCTACTATGGCTACACCTTC. This encodes CASSQGEGGIYYGYTF.

The chain carries TRBV6-6 and TRBJ2-1, with TRBD2 identical over 8 bases. CDR1 and CDR2 (germline): MNHNY, SVGAGI (reference sequence). Trimming removed 7 bases from V and 6 bases from J; junction bases left unmatched: 8. The length of the CDR3 is 14 residues. The CDR3: CASKIRGTSNEQFF. CDR3 in DNA: TGTGCCAGCAAAATAAGGGGGACTAGCAATGAGCAGTTCTTC.

The V gene is TRBV7-9, the J gene TRBJ2-5; TRBD2 agrees at 12 bases. CDR3 length equals 15 residues. CDR1 is SEHNR and CDR2 is FQNEAQ in the germline V gene (reference sequence). Trimming removed 3 bases from V and 5 bases from J; junction bases left unmatched: 4. In DNA, the CDR3 is TGTGCCAGCAGCTTGACTAGCGGGAGTGGGGAGACCCAGTACTTC. It translates to CASSLTSGSGETQYF.

The rearrangement joins TRBV27 to TRBJ1-1; D not resolved. This CDR3 is 15 amino acids long. Trimming left V 3 bases short and J 0 bases short, with 11 bases between. Germline CDR1 is MNHEY and CDR2 is SMNVEV (reference sequence). CDR3 in amino acids: CASSLKRGVNTEAFF. Here the CDR3 DNA reads TGTGCCAGCAGTTTGAAGCGAGGAGTGAACACTGAAGCTTTCTTT.

The chain carries TRBV20-1 and TRBJ2-7; the D is unclear. Germline V gene sequence: CDR1 DFQATT, CDR2 SNEGSKA (reference sequence). V gave up 6 bases and J gave up 6 bases, with 12 bases separating them. This CDR3 contains 11 residues. CDR3 bases: TGCAGTGCAACGGTTGATGGCGAGCAGTACTTC. It is translated as CSATVDGEQYF.